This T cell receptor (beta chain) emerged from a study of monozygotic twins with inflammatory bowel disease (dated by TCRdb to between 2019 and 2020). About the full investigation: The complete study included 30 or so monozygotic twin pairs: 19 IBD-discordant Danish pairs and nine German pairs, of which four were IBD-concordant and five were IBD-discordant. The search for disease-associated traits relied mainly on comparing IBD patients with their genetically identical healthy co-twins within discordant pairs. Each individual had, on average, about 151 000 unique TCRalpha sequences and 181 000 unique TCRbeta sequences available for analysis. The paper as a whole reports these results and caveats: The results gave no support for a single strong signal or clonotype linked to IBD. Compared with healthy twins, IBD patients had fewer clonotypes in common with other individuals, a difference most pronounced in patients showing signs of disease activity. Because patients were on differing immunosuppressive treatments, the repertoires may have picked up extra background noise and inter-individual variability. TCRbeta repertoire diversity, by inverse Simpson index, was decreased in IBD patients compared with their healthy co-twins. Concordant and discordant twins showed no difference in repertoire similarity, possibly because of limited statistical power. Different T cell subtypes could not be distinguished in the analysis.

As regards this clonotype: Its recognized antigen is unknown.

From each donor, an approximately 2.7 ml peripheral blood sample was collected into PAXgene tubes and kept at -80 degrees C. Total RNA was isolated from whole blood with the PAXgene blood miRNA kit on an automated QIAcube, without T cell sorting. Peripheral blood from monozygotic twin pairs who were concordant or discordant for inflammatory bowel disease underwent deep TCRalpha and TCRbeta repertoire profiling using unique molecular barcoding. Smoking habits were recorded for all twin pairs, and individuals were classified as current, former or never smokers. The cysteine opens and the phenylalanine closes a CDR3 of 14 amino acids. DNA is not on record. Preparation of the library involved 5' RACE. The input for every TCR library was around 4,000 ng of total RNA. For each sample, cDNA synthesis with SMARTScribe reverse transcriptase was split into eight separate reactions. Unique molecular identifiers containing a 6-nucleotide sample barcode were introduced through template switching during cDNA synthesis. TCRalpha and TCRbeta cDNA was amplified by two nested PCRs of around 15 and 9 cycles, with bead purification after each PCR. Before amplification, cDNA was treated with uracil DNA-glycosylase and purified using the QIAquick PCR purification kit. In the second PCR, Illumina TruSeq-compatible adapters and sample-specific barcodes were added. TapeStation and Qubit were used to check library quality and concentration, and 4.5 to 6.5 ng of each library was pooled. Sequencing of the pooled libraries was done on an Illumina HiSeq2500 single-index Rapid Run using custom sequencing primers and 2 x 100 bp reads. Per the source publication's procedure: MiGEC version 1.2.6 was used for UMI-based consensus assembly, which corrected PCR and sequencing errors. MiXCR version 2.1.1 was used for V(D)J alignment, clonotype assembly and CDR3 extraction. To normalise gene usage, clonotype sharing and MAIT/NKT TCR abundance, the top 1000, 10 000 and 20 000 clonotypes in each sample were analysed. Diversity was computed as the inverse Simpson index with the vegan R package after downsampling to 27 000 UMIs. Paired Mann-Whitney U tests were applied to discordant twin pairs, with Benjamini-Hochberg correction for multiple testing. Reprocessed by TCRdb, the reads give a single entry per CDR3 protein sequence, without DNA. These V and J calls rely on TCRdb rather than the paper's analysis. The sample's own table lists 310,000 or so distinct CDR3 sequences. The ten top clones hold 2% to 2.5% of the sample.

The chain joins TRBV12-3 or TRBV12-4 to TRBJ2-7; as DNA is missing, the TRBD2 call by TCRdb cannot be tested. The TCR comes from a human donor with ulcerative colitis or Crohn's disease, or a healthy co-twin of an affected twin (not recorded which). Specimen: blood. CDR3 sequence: CASRLFSGDLEQYF.